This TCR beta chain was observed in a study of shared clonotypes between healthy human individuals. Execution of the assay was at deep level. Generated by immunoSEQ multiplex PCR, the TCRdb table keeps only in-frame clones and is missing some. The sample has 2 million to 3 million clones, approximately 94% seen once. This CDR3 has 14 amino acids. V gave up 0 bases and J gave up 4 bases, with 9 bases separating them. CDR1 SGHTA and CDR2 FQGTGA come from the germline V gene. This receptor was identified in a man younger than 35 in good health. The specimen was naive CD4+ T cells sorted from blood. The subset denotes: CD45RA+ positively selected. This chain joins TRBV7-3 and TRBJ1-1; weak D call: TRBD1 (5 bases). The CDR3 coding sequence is TGTGCCAGCAGCTTAACGCCAGGGCCCACTGAAGCTTTCTTT. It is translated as CASSLTPGPTEAFF.